The 14 T cell receptor beta chains reported below all come from one sample, sequenced in a study of identical twins. TCRdb itself ran the 5' RACE reads through MiXCR, one entry per CDR3 protein. This table holds some 1,600,000 distinct CDR3 sequences, around 29% found once. The sequenced sample consisted of cord blood. These receptors came from a newborn girl in good health.

In its sample, this clonotype was seen a few times. The chain carries TRBV29-1 and TRBJ1-1; D gene uncertain. From germline, CDR1 is SQVTM and CDR2 ANQGSEA. The V end lost 2 bases, the J end lost 6 bases, and 13 bases lay between the germline ends. The CDR3 spans 13 residues. The CDR3 reads CSVERVLGAEAFF. The CDR3, as DNA: TGCAGCGTTGAAAGGGTGTTGGGAGCTGAAGCTTTCTTT.

The genes are TRBV12-5 and TRBJ2-1; D ambiguous. The length of the CDR3 is 12 residues. V was cut by 2 bases and J by 9 bases, with 8 bases left in between. Germline loops: CDR1 LGHNT, CDR2 FRNRAP. The CDR3 sequence is CASGLPPGEQFF. The CDR3 DNA reads as TGTGCTAGTGGTTTGCCCCCCGGTGAGCAGTTCTTC.

This clonotype was seen once. Germline and junction disagree at one end, which may indicate a read error. V and J are TRBV20-1 and TRBJ2-4, with D unclear. The J call may not be correct, given that the DNA end is closer to TRBJ2-7. The CDR3 runs 12 residues. The germline V gene has CDR1 DFQATT and CDR2 SNEGSKA (reference sequence). This chain's CDR3 is CGARDLKYEQYF. The CDR3 DNA is TGCGGTGCTAGAGATCTAAAATACGAGCAGTACTTC.

The genes are TRBV10-3 and TRBJ1-1; 8 bases are a match to TRBD1. The CDR3 sequence is 16 residues long. Per the germline V gene, CDR1 is ENHRY and CDR2 is SYGVKD. Trimming cost V 4 bases and J 1 base; bases outside gene matches: 8. The CDR3 DNA sequence: TGTGCCATCAGTGGCAACAGGGGGGGGGAGAACACTGAAGCTTTCTTT. Translating it yields CAISGNRGGENTEAFF.

The chain carries TRBV10-3 and TRBJ1-2, with 7 bases aligning to TRBD1. The CDR3 length is 13 residues. Germline CDR1 reads ENHRY; CDR2 reads SYGVKD. With 6 bases clipped from V and 6 bases from J, the junction kept 7 bases outside the gene matches. In DNA form, the CDR3 reads TGTGCCATCAGCAGGGGACAGCCAAATGGCTACACCTTC. It translates to CAISRGQPNGYTF.

V is TRBV14 and J is TRBJ2-1; D unclear. The CDR3 has 15 residues. Germline values: CDR1 SGHDN, CDR2 FVKESK. The ends were cut back, 4 bases at V and 13 bases at J, with 23 bases in the middle. The CDR3 loop is CASSRALGFEETQFF. DNA of the CDR3: TGTGCCAGCAGCCGAGCCTTGGGATTTGAAGAGACCCAGTTCTTC. Variable domain in full (rest from reference TRBV14 and TRBJ2-1): EAGVTQFPSHSVIEKGQTVTLRCDPISGHDNLYWYRRVMGKEIKFLLHFVKESKQDESGMPNNRFLAERTGGTYSTLKVQPAELEDSGVYFCASSRALGFEETQFFGPGTRLTVL.

Notes on this clonotype: A read error may be the cause here, since a much bigger clone is one base away. This chain uses TRBV10-3 with TRBJ2-3, with D possibly being TRBD1 (6 bases). The CDR3 is 13 residues long. Germline assignment: CDR1 ENHRY and CDR2 SYGVKD. Trimming stripped 5 bases from V and 4 bases from J, with 10 bases between. CDR3 in DNA: TGTGCCATCAGTAAAGGACAGCCAGATACGCAGTATTTT. This sequence encodes CAISKGQPDTQYF.

The gene calls are TRBV6-6 and TRBJ1-1; unclear D gene. The CDR3 is 13 amino acids. Germline V gene sequence: CDR1 MNHNY, CDR2 SVGAGI (reference sequence). Trimming shortened V by 2 bases and J by 1 base, and 5 bases separated the two germline ends. CDR3 bases: TGTGCCAGCAGTTACGTACCGAACACTGAAGCTTTCTTT. It specifies CASSYVPNTEAFF.

The genes are TRBV29-1 and TRBJ2-1; no firm D call. The CDR3 has 11 amino acids. V was trimmed by 3 bases and J by 8 bases, leaving 8 bases between them. From germline, CDR1 is SQVTM and CDR2 ANQGSEA. The CDR3 bases are TGCAGCGTTGACCTAGGGTATGAGCAGTTCTTC. Protein: CSVDLGYEQFF.

This clonotype turned up a few times. This chain joins TRBV27 and TRBJ2-3; 11 nucleotides line up with TRBD2. The CDR3 consists of 15 residues. With V trimmed by 6 bases and J by 8 bases, 10 bases remained unmatched. Germline V lookup: CDR1 MNHEY, CDR2 SMNVEV (reference sequence). The CDR3 region has the DNA TGTGCCAGCAGGGTAGCGGGGGGGAACTGGCCTACGCAGTATTTT. Translation: CASRVAGGNWPTQYF.

In regard to this clonotype: A read error may produce the germline difference seen at one junction end. The chain recombines TRBV6-2 or TRBV6-3 with TRBJ2-1; D may match TRBD1 or TRBD2 (6 bases each). Germline CDR1 and CDR2: MNHEY and SVGEGT. The CDR3 loop spans 17 amino acids. The CDR3 is CASRYFRGPSSYNEQFF. The CDR3 DNA reads TGTGCCAGCAGATACTTTCGGGGGCCTAGCTCCTACAATGAGCAGTTCTTC.

The chain carries TRBV15 and TRBJ2-1; 7 bases align to TRBD2. Germline CDR1 LNHNV, CDR2 YYDKDF (reference sequence). The ends lost 1 base at V and 10 bases at J; junction bases unmatched: 13. There are 16 residues in the CDR3. The CDR3 region is CATSRGVGGGFLEQFF. In DNA form, the CDR3 reads TGTGCCACCAGCAGAGGAGTTGGCGGGGGTTTCTTAGAGCAGTTCTTC. The full variable domain, in which reference TRBV15 and TRBJ2-1 provide the parts outside the CDR3, is DAMVIQNPRYQVTQFGKPVTLSCSQTLNHNVMYWYQQKSSQAPKLLFHYYDKDFNNEADTPDNFQSRRPNTSFCFLDIRSPGLGDTAMYLCATSRGVGGGFLEQFFGPGTRLTVL.

This clonotype came up many times. V is TRBV10-3 and J is TRBJ2-3, with D maybe TRBD1 (6 bases). This CDR3 spans 14 amino acids. V was trimmed by 8 bases and J by 6 bases, leaving 18 bases between them. Germline CDR1 ENHRY, CDR2 SYGVKD. The CDR3 region has the DNA TGTGCCATCGGGCTAGGGGGACGAGGGGATACGCAGTATTTT. Amino acids: CAIGLGGRGDTQYF.

This clonotype came up a few times. The rearrangement uses TRBV24-1 and TRBJ2-1, with TRBD2 identical over 9 bases. The V gene end was trimmed by 6 bases and the J gene end by 10 bases; junction bases not matched to a gene: 3. Germline V CDR1 and CDR2: KGHDR, SFDVKD. The length of the CDR3 is 12 residues. CDR3 sequence reads: CATSSSGREQFF. CDR3 sequence (DNA): TGTGCCACCAGTTCGAGCGGGAGGGAGCAGTTCTTC.